Listed below are T cell receptor beta chains from one sample, sequenced in a study of blood T cell repertoires in COVID-19. Libraries were prepared by immunoSEQ multiplex PCR; TCRdb keeps only in-frame clonotypes and omits some of them. The data contain around 150,000 clones, about 80% of them singletons. The sample consisted of peripheral blood. These receptors originate from a woman of 80 years or more with acute or convalescent COVID-19. Each CDR3 is given with its conserved first and last residue. Each record gives: V gene, J gene, D gene, clone size, CDR3 DNA, CDR3 protein. D genes are given only for firm matches. Some rows have no size entry. The others give once, few or many, or a class for an expanded clone.

TRBV11-2	TRBJ2-1	TRBD2	-	TGTGCCAGCAGCTTGCGAATCATGGGACTAGCGGGTCATGAGCAGTTCTTC	CASSLRIMGLAGHEQFF
TRBV9	TRBJ2-7	-	few	TGTGCCAGCAGCCTCACCGGCGAGGGCGCCTACGAGCAGTACTTC	CASSLTGEGAYEQYF
TRBV7-2	TRBJ1-2	-	few	TGTGCCAGCAGACAAAACCCACAGGAGCTCCATGGCTACACCTTC	CASRQNPQELHGYTF
TRBV3-1/TRBV3-2	TRBJ1-2	-	-	TGTGCCAGCAGCCAAGATCTGTATGGCTACACCTTC	CASSQDLYGYTF
TRBV5-5	TRBJ2-1	-	once	TGTGCCAGCAGCTTGGACCCGAGCTCCTACAATGAGCAGTTCTTC	CASSLDPSSYNEQFF
TRBV11-3	TRBJ1-2	-	-	TGTGCCAGCAGCAAACGAGGCTACTCCGTTTCCTTC	CASSKRGYSVSF
TRBV6-5	TRBJ1-3	TRBD1	-	TGTGCCAGCAGGAGGGGGACAGCTGGAAACACCATATATTTT	CASRRGTAGNTIYF
TRBV5-1	TRBJ1-2	TRBD1	-	TGCGCCAGCAGCCAGCAGGGGGACTATGGCTACACCTTC	CASSQQGDYGYTF
TRBV29-1	TRBJ1-1	-	-	TGCAGCGTGATCCGACATGGCACTGAAGCTTTCTTT	CSVIRHGTEAFF
TRBV7-2	TRBJ1-2	-	-	TGTGCCAGCAGCTTACTCGAACAGCTCTATGGCTACACCTTC	CASSLLEQLYGYTF
TRBV5-1	TRBJ2-7	-	-	TGCGCCAGCAGCTTGGAGTCGGGTTACGAGCAGTACTTC	CASSLESGYEQYF
TRBV7-2	TRBJ2-1	-	-	TGTGCCAGCAGCCCAGATAGCCTTGCCTACAATGAGCAGTTCTTC	CASSPDSLAYNEQFF
TRBV14	TRBJ1-3	TRBD1	-	TGTGCCAGCAGCCAACTTACAGGGGAACACGGAGCCATATATTTT	CASSQLTGEHGAIYF
TRBV11-3	TRBJ2-1	-	few	TGTGCCAGCAGCTCCAGCGGGTTCAGCTCCTACAATGAGCAGTTCTTC	CASSSSGFSSYNEQFF
TRBV6-6	TRBJ2-7	-	-	TGTGCCAGCAGTTCACCAGGGGCCTCCTACGAGCAGTACTTC	CASSSPGASYEQYF
TRBV19	TRBJ2-2	-	-	TGTGCCAGTAGGCCAGCGCGAGACACCGGGGAGCTGTTTTTT	CASRPARDTGELFF
TRBV18	TRBJ1-5	-	-	TGTGCCAGCTCACCACCTAATGCAGACAGTACCAATCAGCCCCAGCATTTT	CASSPPNADSTNQPQHF
TRBV11-3	TRBJ1-1	TRBD1	-	TGTGCCAGCAGCCCGGGACAGGGGGCGGTGAACACTGAAGCTTTCTTT	CASSPGQGAVNTEAFF
TRBV4-3	TRBJ2-5	-	-	TGCGCCAGCAGCCAAGATCCTTTCGGGGGGACCCAGTACTTC	CASSQDPFGGTQYF
TRBV18	TRBJ2-7	TRBD1	-	TGTGCCAGCTCACCACCGGGACAGGGAAACTACGAGCAGTACTTC	CASSPPGQGNYEQYF
TRBV19	TRBJ1-6	-	-	TGTGCCAGTAGTATAGAGACATTGAATGGGTCACCCCTCCACTTT	CASSIETLNGSPLHF
TRBV29-1	TRBJ1-2	-	-	TGCAGCGTCGCGGGGGGAAGTAATAACTATGGCTACACCTTC	CSVAGGSNNYGYTF
TRBV10-2	TRBJ2-1	TRBD2	-	TGCGCCTCCGGAGGGGAGGGTTACAATGAGCAGTTCTTC	CASGGEGYNEQFF
TRBV9	TRBJ2-3	TRBD2	-	TGTGCCAGCAGCCGGCTAGCGGAATACGACACAGATACGCAGTATTTT	CASSRLAEYDTDTQYF
TRBV6-5	TRBJ1-2	TRBD1	-	TGTGCCAGCACCCCCGGACAGGGAGGATATGGCTACACCTTC	CASTPGQGGYGYTF
TRBV6-6	TRBJ1-4	TRBD1	few	TGTGCCAGCAGAAGACAGGGCACCAATGAAAAACTGTTTTTT	CASRRQGTNEKLFF
TRBV3-1/TRBV3-2	TRBJ1-4	-	-	TGTGCCAGCAGCCACCAGGTGTGGAGGGCTGATGAAAAACTGTTTTTT	CASSHQVWRADEKLFF
TRBV19	TRBJ2-7	TRBD1	-	TGTGCCAGCAGTCAGGGGGTCTACGAGCAGTACTTC	CASSQGVYEQYF